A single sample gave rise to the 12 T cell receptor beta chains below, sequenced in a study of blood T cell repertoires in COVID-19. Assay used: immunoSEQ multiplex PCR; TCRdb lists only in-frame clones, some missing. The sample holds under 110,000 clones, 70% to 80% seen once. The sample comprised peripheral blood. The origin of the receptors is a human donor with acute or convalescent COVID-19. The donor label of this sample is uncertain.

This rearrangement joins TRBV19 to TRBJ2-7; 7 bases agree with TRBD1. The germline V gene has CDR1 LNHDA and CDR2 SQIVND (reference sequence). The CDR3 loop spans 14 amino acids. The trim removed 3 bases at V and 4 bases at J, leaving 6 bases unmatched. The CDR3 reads CASSIYRGPYEQYF. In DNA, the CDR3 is TGTGCCAGTAGTATCTACAGGGGACCATACGAGCAGTACTTC.

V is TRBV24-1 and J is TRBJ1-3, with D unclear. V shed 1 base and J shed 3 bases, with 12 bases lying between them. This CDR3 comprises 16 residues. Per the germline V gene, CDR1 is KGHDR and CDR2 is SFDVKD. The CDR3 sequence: CATSDLPRRDGNTIYF. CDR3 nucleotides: TGTGCCACCAGTGATTTACCTCGGCGGGATGGAAACACCATATATTTT.

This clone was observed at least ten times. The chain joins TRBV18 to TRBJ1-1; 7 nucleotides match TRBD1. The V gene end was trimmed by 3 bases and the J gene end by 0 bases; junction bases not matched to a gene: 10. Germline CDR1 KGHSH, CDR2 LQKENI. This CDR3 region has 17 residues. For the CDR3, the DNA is TGTGCCAGCTCACCCGCCCGGGACAGAAGGCTGAACACTGAAGCTTTCTTT. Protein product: CASSPARDRRLNTEAFF.

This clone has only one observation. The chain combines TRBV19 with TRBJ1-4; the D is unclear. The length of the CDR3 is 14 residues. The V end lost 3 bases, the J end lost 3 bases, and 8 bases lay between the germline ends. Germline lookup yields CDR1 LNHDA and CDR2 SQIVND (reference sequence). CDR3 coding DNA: TGTGCCAGTAGTATGGTGCAGGCTAATGAAAAACTGTTTTTT. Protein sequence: CASSMVQANEKLFF.

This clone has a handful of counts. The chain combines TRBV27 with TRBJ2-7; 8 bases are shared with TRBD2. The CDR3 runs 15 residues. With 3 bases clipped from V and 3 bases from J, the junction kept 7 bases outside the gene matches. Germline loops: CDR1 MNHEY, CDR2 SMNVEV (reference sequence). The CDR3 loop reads CASSFAGGARYEQYF. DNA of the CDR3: TGTGCCAGCAGTTTTGCGGGGGGTGCACGCTACGAGCAGTACTTC.

Here the CDR3 reads CASSLYRGSTEAFF. Written as DNA, the CDR3 is TGCGCCAGCAGCTTATACAGGGGGTCCACTGAAGCTTTCTTT. The chain has TRBV5-1 and TRBJ1-1; 8 bases agree with TRBD1. The CDR3 has 14 residues. Germline values: CDR1 SGHRS, CDR2 YFSETQ. Losses at the gene ends were 2 bases for V and 4 bases for J; bases not matched to a gene: 4.

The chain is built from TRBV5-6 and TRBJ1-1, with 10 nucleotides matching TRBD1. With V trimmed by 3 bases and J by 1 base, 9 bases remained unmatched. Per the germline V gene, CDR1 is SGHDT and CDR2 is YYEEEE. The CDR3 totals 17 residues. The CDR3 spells CASSSRDRGPQNTEAFF. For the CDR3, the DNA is TGTGCCAGCAGCTCCCGGGACAGGGGACCCCAGAACACTGAAGCTTTCTTT.

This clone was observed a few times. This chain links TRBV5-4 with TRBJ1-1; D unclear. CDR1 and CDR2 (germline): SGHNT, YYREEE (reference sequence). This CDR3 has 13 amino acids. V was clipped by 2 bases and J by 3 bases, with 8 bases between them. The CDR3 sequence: CASSFGEDTEAFF. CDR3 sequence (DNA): TGTGCCAGCAGCTTTGGGGAGGACACTGAAGCTTTCTTT.

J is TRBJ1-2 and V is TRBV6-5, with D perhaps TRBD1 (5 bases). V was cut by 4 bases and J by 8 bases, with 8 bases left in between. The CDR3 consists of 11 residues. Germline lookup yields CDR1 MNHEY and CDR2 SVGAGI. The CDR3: CASSSGFGYTF. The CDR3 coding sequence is TGTGCCAGCAGTTCAGGGTTCGGCTACACCTTC.

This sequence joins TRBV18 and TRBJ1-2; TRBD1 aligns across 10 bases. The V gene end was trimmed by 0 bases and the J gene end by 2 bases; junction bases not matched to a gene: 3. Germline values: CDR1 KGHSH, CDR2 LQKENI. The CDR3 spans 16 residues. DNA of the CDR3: TGTGCCAGCTCACCACCGGGACAGGGGAAGAACTATGGCTACACCTTC. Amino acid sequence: CASSPPGQGKNYGYTF.

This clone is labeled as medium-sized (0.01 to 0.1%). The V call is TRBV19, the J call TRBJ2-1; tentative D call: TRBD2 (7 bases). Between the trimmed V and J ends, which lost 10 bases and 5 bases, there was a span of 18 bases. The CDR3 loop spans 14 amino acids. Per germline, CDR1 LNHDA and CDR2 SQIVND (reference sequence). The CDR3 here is CATTGEGGHNEQFF. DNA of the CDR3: TGTGCCACGACTGGGGAGGGGGGCCACAATGAGCAGTTCTTC.

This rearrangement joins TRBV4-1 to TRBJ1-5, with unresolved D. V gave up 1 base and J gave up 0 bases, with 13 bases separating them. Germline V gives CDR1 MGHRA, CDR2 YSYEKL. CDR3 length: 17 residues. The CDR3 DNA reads TGCGCCAGCAGCCAAGGGAGATTTAGAGATAGCAATCAGCCCCAGCATTTT. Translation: CASSQGRFRDSNQPQHF.